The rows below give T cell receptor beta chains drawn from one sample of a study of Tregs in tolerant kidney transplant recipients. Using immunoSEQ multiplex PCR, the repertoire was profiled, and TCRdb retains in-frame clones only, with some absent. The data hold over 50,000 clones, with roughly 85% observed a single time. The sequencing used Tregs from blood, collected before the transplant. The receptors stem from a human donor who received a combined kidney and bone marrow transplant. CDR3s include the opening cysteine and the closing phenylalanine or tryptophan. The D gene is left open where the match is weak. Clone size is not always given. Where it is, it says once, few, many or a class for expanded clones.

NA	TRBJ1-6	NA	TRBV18	CASSPQASYNSPLHF	TGTGCCAGCTCACCACAGGCCTCCTATAATTCACCCCTCCACTTT
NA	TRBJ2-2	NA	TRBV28	CASSLLSRNTGELFF	TGTGCCAGCAGTTTATTGAGCCGGAACACCGGGGAGCTGTTTTTT
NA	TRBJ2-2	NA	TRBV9	CASSVGGMDTGELFF	TGTGCCAGCAGCGTAGGGGGGATGGACACCGGGGAGCTGTTTTTT
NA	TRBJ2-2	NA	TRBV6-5	CASRGLTGTGELFF	TGTGCCAGCCGAGGGCTGACGGGAACCGGGGAGCTGTTTTTT
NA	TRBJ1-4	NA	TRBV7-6	CASSFGAGEKLFF	TGTGCCAGCAGCTTTGGAGCTGGTGAAAAACTGTTTTTT
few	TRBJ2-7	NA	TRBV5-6	CASSFLGGRGGSYEQYF	TGTGCCAGCAGCTTTCTAGGGGGCCGGGGGGGCTCCTACGAGCAGTACTTC
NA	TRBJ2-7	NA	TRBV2	CASIGWGGEGYEQYF	TGTGCCAGCATAGGTTGGGGAGGAGAGGGCTACGAGCAGTACTTC
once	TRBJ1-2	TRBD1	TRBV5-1	CASSPTGDGYTF	TGCGCCAGCAGCCCGACAGGGGATGGCTACACCTTC
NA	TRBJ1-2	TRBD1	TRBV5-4	CASSGQTGGFGGYTF	TGTGCCAGCAGCGGGCAGACAGGGGGCTTCGGTGGCTACACCTTC
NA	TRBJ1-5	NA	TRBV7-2	CASSPSWTGQPQHF	TGTGCCAGCAGCCCCAGTTGGACCGGGCAGCCCCAGCATTTT
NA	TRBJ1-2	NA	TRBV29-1	CSVDFRGAGVTGYTF	TGCAGCGTTGATTTCCGGGGCGCAGGTGTAACTGGCTACACCTTC
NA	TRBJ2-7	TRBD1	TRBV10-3	CATSPGQTISYEQYF	TGTGCCACGAGCCCGGGACAGACGATCTCCTACGAGCAGTACTTC
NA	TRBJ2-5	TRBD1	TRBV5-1	CASGRTGGETQYF	TGCGCCAGCGGAAGGACAGGGGGAGAGACCCAGTACTTC
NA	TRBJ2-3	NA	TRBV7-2	CASSLDGTTDTQYF	TGTGCCAGCAGCTTGGATGGGACCACAGATACGCAGTATTTT
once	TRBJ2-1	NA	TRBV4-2	CASSQSGAGVRGRDNEQFF	TGTGCCAGCAGCCAGTCCGGGGCAGGGGTGCGGGGGAGGGACAATGAGCAGTTCTTC
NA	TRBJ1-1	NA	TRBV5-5	CASSLGVFEAFF	TGTGCCAGCAGCTTGGGGGTTTTTGAAGCTTTCTTT
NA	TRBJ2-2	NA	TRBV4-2	CASSQEGRDTGELFF	TGTGCCAGCAGCCAAGAAGGCAGGGACACCGGGGAGCTGTTTTTT
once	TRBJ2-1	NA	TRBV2	CASSPPEGYHNEQFF	TGTGCCAGCAGCCCGCCGGAGGGTTATCACAATGAGCAGTTCTTC
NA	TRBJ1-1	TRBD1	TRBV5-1	CARSLGVGGQRISEAFF	TGCGCCCGCAGCTTGGGGGTCGGGGGACAGAGGATTTCTGAAGCTTTCTTT
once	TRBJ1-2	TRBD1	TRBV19	CASTTTGADYGYTF	TGTGCCAGTACCACTACAGGGGCGGACTATGGCTACACCTTC
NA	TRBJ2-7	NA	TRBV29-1	CSARTNTYEQYF	TGCAGCGCGAGGACAAATACCTACGAGCAGTACTTC
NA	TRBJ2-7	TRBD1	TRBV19	CASSDPGTGGSYEQYF	TGTGCCAGTAGTGACCCGGGGACAGGGGGCTCCTACGAGCAGTACTTC
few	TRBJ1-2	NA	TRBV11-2	CASSLALQDHGYTF	TGTGCCAGCAGCCTGGCCCTTCAGGACCATGGCTACACCTTC
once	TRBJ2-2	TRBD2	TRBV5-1	CASSLVVAGANTGELFF	TGCGCCAGCAGCTTGGTGGTAGCGGGGGCGAACACCGGGGAGCTGTTTTTT
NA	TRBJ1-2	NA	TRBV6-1	CASSSGRGYTF	TGTGCCAGCAGTTCCGGGAGAGGCTACACCTTC
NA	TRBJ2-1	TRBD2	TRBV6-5	CATRTSGKNEQFF	TGTGCCACCCGAACTAGCGGGAAGAATGAGCAGTTCTTC
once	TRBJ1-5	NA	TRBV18	CASSPRGDSNQPQHF	TGTGCCAGCTCACCCCGAGGTGATAGCAATCAGCCCCAGCATTTT
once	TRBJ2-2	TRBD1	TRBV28	CASRSGGLDTGELFF	TGTGCCAGCAGATCAGGGGGCTTGGACACCGGGGAGCTGTTTTTT
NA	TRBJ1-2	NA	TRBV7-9	CASSSTDRAYGYTF	TGTGCCAGCAGCTCCACGGACAGAGCCTATGGCTACACCTTC
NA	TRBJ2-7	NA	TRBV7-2	CASSPGRYYEQYF	TGTGCCAGCAGCCCCGGACGGTACTACGAGCAGTACTTC
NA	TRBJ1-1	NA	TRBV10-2	CASSRQENTEAFF	TGCGCCAGCAGTAGACAGGAGAACACTGAAGCTTTCTTT
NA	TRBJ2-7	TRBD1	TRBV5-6	CASSPLRFLGGQGDEQYF	TGTGCCAGCAGCCCCCTCCGATTTTTGGGTGGACAGGGGGACGAGCAGTACTTC
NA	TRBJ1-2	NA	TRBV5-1	CASSLGEGGYTF	TGCGCCAGCAGCTTGGGGGAGGGAGGCTACACCTTC
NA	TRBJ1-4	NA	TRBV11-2	CASSPRGNPTNEKLFF	TGTGCCAGCAGCCCCCGGGGGAATCCAACTAATGAAAAACTGTTTTTT
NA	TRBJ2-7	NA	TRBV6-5	CASSPSTGKGKQYF	TGTGCCAGCAGTCCTTCGACAGGCAAGGGAAAGCAGTACTTC
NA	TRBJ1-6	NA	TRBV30	CAWSVRARRANSPLHF	TGTGCCTGGAGTGTAAGGGCGAGGAGGGCTAATTCACCCCTCCACTTT
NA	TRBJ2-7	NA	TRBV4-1	CASSHEAGEGAYEQYF	TGCGCCAGCAGCCACGAGGCGGGGGAGGGGGCCTACGAGCAGTACTTC
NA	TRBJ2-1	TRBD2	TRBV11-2	CASSPTGGGGSSYNEQFF	TGTGCCAGCAGCCCAACAGGTGGCGGGGGGAGCTCCTACAATGAGCAGTTCTTC
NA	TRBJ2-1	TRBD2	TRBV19	CASSIRGLGLATNEQFF	TGTGCCAGTAGTATTAGGGGTTTGGGACTAGCCACCAATGAGCAGTTCTTC
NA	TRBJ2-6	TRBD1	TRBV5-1	CASSLGQGWAGANVLTF	TGCGCCAGCAGCCTGGGACAGGGGTGGGCCGGGGCCAACGTCCTGACTTTC
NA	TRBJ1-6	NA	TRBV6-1	CASSGRGNNYNSPLHF	TGTGCCAGCAGTGGCAGGGGTAACAACTATAATTCACCCCTCCACTTT
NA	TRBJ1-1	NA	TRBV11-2	CASSLDVLSTEAFF	TGTGCCAGCAGCTTAGACGTTTTGAGCACTGAAGCTTTCTTT
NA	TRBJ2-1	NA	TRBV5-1	CASSGGGQINEQFF	TGCGCCAGCAGCGGAGGGGGACAGATTAATGAGCAGTTCTTC
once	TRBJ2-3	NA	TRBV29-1	CSVSPGLRDTQYF	TGCAGCGTCTCTCCCGGGCTCAGAGATACGCAGTATTTT
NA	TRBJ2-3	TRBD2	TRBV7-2	CASSLVKASGSPADTQYF	TGTGCCAGCAGCTTAGTGAAAGCTAGCGGGAGCCCTGCGGATACGCAGTATTTT
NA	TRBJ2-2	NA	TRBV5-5	CASSRQPNTGELFF	TGTGCCAGCAGCCGACAGCCGAACACCGGGGAGCTGTTTTTT
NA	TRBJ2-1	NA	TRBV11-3	CASSHGRRTYNEQFF	TGTGCCAGCAGCCACGGCAGGAGAACTTACAATGAGCAGTTCTTC
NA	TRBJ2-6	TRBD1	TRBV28	CASSTPGQGNSGANVLTF	TGTGCCAGCAGTACACCGGGACAGGGCAACTCTGGGGCCAACGTCCTGACTTTC